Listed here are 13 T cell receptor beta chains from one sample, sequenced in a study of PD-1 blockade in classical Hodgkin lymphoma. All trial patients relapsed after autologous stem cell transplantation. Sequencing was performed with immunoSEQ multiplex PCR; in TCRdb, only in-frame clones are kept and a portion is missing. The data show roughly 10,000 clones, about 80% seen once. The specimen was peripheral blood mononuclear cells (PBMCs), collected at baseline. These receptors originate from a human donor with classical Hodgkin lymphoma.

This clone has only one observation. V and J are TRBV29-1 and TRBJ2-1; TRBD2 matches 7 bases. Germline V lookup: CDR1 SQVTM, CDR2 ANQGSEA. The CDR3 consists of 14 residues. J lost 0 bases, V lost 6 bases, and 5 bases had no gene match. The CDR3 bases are TGCAGCGTCGAAAGACTAGCCTCCTACAATGAGCAGTTCTTC. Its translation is CSVERLASYNEQFF.

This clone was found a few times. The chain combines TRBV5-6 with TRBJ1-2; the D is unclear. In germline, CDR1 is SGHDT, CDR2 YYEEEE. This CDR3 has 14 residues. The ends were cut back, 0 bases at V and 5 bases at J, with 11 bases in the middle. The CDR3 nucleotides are TGTGCCAGCAGCTTGGGGGGTTTGGGTTATGGCTACACCTTC. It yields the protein CASSLGGLGYGYTF.

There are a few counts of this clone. The CDR3 here is CASSESPQGEWKRNTIYF. The CDR3 nucleotides read TGCGCCAGCAGTGAGTCGCCACAGGGGGAATGGAAAAGGAACACCATATATTTT. This chain uses TRBV10-2 with TRBJ1-3, with 8 bases aligning to TRBD1. Germline V gene data show CDR1 as WSHSY and CDR2 as SAAADI. J gave up 7 bases and V 0 bases, and 14 bases lay outside the gene matches. This CDR3 region has 18 residues.

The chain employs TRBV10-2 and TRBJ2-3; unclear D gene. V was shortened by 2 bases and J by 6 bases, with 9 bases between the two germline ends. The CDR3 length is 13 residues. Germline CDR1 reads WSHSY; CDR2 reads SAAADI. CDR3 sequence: CASSEPPRDTQYF. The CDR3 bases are TGCGCCAGCAGTGAGCCGCCTAGGGATACGCAGTATTTT.

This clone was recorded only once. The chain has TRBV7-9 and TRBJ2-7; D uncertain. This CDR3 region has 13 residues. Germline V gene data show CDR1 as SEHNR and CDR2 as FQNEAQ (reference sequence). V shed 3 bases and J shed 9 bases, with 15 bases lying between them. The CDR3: CASSFPPGPLQYF. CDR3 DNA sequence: TGTGCCAGCAGCTTCCCCCCTGGCCCCCTGCAGTACTTC.

The CDR3 DNA sequence: TGTGCCAGCAGCGTAGGCGGAGAGACCTCCTATGGCTACACCTTC. Its protein is CASSVGGETSYGYTF. The gene calls are TRBV9 and TRBJ1-2; D uncertain. The germline V gene has CDR1 SGDLS and CDR2 YYNGEE. This CDR3 region has 15 residues. V was cut by 0 bases and J by 4 bases, with 13 bases left in between.

As DNA, the CDR3 is TGTGCCAGCATTGAGGGCAGAGGCTATAACACTGAAGCTTTCTTT. Encoded protein: CASIEGRGYNTEAFF. The V gene is TRBV6-6, the J gene TRBJ1-1; D uncertain. Germline assignment: CDR1 MNHNY and CDR2 SVGAGI (reference sequence). The CDR3 runs to 15 residues. The V end was cut by 7 bases, the J end by 2 bases, with 17 bases between.

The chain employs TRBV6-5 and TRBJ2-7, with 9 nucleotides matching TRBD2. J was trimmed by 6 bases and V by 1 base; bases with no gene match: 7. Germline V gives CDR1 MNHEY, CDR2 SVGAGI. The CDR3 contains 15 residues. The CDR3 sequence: CASSYFGGSGSEQYF. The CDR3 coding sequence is TGTGCCAGCAGTTACTTTGGTGGTAGCGGGAGCGAGCAGTACTTC.

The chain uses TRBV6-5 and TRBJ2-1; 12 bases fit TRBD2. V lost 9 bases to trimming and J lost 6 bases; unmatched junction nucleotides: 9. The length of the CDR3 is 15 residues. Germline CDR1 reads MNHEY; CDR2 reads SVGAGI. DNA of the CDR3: TGTGCCAGTTCCCCTAGCGGGAGGGCCTCCAATGAGCAGTTCTTC. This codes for CASSPSGRASNEQFF.

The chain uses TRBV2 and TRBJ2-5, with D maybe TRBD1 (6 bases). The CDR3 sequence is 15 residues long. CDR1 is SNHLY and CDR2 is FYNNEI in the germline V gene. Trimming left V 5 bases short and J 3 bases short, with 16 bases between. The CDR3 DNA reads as TGTGCCAGCAGTAGAAGACAGGACCCCAAAGAGACCCAGTACTTC. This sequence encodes CASSRRQDPKETQYF.

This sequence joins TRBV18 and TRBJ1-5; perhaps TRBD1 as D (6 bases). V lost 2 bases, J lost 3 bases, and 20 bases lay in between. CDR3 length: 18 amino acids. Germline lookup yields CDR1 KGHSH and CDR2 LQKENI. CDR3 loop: CASSPVLLAQGNNQPQHF. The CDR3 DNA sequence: TGTGCCAGCTCACCAGTCTTGTTGGCACAGGGTAACAATCAGCCCCAGCATTTT.

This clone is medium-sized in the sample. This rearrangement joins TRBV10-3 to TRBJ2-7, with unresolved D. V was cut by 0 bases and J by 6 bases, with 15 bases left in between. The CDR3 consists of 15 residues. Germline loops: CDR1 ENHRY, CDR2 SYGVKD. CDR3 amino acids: CAISESLDFSGEQYF. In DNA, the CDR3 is TGTGCCATCAGTGAGTCTTTAGATTTTAGTGGCGAGCAGTACTTC.

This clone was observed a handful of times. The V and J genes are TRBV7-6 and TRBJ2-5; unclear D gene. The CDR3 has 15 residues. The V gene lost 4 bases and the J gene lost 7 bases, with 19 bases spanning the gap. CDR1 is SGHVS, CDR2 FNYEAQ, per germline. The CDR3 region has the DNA TGTGCCAGCAGCTCACTGGCCCTTGGGTTTGGGACCCAGTACTTC. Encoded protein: CASSSLALGFGTQYF.